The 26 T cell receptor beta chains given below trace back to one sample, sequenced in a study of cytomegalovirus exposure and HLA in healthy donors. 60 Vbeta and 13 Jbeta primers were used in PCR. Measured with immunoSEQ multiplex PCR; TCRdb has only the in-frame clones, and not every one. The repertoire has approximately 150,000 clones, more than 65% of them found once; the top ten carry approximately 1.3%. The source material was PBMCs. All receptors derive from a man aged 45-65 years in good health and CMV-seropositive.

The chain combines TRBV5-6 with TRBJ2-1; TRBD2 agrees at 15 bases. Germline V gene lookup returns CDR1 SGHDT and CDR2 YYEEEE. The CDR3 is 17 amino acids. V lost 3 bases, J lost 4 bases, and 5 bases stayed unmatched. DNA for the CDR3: TGTGCCAGCAGCTCAGGACTAGCGGGGGGGCCTTACAATGAGCAGTTCTTC. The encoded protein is CASSSGLAGGPYNEQFF.

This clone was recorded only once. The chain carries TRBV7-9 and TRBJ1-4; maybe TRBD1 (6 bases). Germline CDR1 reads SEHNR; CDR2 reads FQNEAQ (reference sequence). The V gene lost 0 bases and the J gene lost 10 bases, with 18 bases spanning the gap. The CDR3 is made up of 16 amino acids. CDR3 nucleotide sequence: TGTGCCAGCAGCTTAGCGGGGGCAGGGCCAAGAGTAAAACTGTTTTTT. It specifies CASSLAGAGPRVKLFF.

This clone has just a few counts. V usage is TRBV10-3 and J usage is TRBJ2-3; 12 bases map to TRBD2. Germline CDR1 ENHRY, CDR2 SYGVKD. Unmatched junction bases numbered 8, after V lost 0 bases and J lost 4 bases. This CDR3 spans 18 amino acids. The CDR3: CAISESVLRLAGADTQYF. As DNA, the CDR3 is TGTGCCATCAGTGAGTCGGTCTTACGACTAGCGGGGGCAGATACGCAGTATTTT.

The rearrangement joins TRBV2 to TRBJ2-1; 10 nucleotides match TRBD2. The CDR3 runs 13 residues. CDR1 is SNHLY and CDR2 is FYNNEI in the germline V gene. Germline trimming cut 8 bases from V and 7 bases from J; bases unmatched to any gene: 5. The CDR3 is CASGLAEWNEQFF. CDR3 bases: TGTGCCAGCGGACTAGCGGAGTGGAATGAGCAGTTCTTC.

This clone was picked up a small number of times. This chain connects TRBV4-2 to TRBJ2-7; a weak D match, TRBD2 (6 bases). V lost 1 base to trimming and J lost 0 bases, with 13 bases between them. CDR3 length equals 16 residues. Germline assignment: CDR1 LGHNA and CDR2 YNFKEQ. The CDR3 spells CASSQVQASDSYEQYF. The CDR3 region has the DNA TGTGCCAGCAGCCAAGTTCAGGCTAGCGACTCCTACGAGCAGTACTTC.

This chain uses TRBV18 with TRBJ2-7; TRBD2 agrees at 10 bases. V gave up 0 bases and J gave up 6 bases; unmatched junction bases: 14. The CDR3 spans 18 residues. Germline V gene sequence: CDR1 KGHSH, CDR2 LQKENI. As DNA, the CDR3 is TGTGCCAGCTCACCACCGAACCGACTAGCGGGTACCTCCGGCGAGCAGTACTTC. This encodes CASSPPNRLAGTSGEQYF.

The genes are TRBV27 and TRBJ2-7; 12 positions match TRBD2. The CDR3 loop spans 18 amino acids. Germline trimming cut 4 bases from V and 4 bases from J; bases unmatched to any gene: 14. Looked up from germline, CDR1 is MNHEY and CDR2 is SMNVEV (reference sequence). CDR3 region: CASSSIRTSGVEAYEQYF. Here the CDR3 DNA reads TGTGCCAGCAGTTCAATAAGGACTAGCGGGGTCGAGGCGTACGAGCAGTACTTC.

This CDR3 is CAWSLWDSPNEKLFF. In DNA form, the CDR3 reads TGTGCCTGGAGCTTATGGGACAGCCCGAATGAAAAACTGTTTTTT. V is TRBV30 and J is TRBJ1-4; TRBD1 agrees at 7 bases. Germline CDR1 reads GTSNPN; CDR2 reads SVGIG (reference sequence). V lost 3 bases, J lost 5 bases, and 9 bases stayed unmatched. There are 15 residues in the CDR3.

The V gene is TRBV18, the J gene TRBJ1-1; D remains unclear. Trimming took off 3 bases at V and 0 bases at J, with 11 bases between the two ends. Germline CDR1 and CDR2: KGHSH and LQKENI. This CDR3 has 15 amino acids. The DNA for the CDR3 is TGTGCCAGCTCACCGCAGGAAGGAATGAACACTGAAGCTTTCTTT. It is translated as CASSPQEGMNTEAFF.

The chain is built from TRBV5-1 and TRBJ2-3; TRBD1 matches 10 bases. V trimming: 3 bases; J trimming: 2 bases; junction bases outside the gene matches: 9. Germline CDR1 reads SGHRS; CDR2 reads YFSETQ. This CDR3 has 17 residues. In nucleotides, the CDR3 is TGCGCCAGCAGCTCAGGACCCGGGACAGGGGACACAGATACGCAGTATTTT. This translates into CASSSGPGTGDTDTQYF.

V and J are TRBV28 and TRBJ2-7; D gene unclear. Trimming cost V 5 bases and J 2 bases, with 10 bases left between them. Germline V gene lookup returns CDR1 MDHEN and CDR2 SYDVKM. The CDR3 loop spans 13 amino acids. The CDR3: CASSDTATYEQYF. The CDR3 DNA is TGTGCCAGCAGTGATACAGCTACCTACGAGCAGTACTTC. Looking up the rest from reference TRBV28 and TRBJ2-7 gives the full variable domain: DVKVTQSSRYLVKRTGEKVFLECVQDMDHENMFWYRQDPGLGLRLIYFSYDVKMKEKGDIPEGYSVSREKKERFSLILESASTNQTSMYLCASSDTATYEQYFGPGTRLTVT.

The DNA for the CDR3 is TGTGCCAGCAGCGTAGGTCGGGGAGGGGGCTACGAGCAGTACTTC. Encoded protein: CASSVGRGGGYEQYF. The gene calls are TRBV9 and TRBJ2-7; D is perhaps TRBD2 (7 bases). The ends were cut back, 0 bases at V and 3 bases at J, with 13 bases in the middle. This CDR3 has 15 residues. Germline loops: CDR1 SGDLS, CDR2 YYNGEE.

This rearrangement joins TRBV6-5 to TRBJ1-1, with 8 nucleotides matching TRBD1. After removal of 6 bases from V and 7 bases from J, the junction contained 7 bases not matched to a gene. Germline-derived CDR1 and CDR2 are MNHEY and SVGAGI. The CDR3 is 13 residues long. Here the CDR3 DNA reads TGTGCCAGCAGATGGGACAGGAGGGGTGAAGCTTTCTTT. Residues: CASRWDRRGEAFF.

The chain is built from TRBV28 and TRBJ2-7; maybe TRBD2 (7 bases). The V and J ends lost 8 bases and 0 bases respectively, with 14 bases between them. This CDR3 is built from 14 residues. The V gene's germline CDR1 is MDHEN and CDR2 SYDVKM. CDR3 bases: TGTGCCAGCCGCCCGGGGGGCCGCTCCTACGAGCAGTACTTC. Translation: CASRPGGRSYEQYF.

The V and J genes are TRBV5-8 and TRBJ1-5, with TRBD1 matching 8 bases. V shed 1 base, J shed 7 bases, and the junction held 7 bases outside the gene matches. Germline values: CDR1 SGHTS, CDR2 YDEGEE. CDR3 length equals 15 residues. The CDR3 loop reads CASSLRTGYFQPQHF. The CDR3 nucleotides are TGTGCCAGCAGCTTGCGGACAGGGTATTTCCAGCCCCAGCATTTT.

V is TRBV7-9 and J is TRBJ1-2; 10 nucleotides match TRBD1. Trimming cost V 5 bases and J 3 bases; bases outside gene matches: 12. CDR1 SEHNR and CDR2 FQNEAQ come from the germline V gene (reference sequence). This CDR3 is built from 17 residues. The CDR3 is CASSKPRQGASDYGYTF. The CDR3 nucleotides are TGTGCCAGCAGCAAGCCCAGACAGGGGGCATCGGACTATGGCTACACCTTC.

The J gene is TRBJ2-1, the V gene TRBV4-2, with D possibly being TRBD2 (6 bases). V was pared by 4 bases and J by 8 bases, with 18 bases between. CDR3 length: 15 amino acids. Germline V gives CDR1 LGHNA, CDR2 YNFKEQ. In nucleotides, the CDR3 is TGTGCCAGCAGCCCGATGTCGGGAGAAGGGGATGAGCAGTTCTTC. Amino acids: CASSPMSGEGDEQFF.

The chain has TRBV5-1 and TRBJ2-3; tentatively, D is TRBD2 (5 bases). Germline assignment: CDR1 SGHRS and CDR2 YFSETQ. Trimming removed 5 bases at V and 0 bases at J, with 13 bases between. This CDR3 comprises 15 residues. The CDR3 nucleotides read TGCGCCAGCAGAGGAGCGGTAACTAGCACAGATACGCAGTATTTT. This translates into CASRGAVTSTDTQYF.

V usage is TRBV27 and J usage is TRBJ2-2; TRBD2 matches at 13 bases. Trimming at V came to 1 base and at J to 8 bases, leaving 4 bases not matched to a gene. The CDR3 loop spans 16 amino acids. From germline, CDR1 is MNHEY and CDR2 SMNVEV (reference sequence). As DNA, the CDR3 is TGTGCCAGCAGTTTATTGGGACTAGCGGGAACGGGGGAGCTGTTTTTT. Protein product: CASSLLGLAGTGELFF.

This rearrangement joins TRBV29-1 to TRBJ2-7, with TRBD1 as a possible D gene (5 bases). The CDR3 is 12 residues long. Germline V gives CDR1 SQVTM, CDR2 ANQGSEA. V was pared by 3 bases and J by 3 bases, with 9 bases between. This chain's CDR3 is CSVDGQGYEQYF. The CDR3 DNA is TGCAGCGTTGACGGGCAGGGCTACGAGCAGTACTTC.

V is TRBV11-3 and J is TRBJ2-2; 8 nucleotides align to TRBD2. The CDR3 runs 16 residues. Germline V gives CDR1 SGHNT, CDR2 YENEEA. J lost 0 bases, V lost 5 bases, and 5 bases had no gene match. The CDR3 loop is CASSRSGTTNTGELFF. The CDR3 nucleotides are TGTGCCAGCAGCCGTAGCGGGACTACGAACACCGGGGAGCTGTTTTTT.

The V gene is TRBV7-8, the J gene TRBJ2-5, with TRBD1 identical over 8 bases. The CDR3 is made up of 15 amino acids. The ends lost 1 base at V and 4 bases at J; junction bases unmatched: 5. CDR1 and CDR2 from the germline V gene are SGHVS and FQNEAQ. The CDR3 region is CASSLGTGSRETQYF. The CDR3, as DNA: TGTGCCAGCAGCTTAGGGACAGGGAGTCGAGAGACCCAGTACTTC.

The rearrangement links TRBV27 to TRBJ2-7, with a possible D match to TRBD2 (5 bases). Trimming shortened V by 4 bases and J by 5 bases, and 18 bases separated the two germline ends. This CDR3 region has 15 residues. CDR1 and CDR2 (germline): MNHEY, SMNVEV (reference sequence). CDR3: CASSSLGDGVDEQYF. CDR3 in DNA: TGTGCCAGCAGTTCCCTCGGGGATGGAGTCGACGAGCAGTACTTC.

DNA of the CDR3: TGCGCCAGCAGCTTGGATCCCGGACAGGGTTTGGTGAGCTACACCTTC. It translates to CASSLDPGQGLVSYTF. V is TRBV5-1 and J is TRBJ1-2, with 8 bases that match TRBD1. V was pared by 0 bases and J by 9 bases, with 13 bases of the junction left unmatched. Germline lookup yields CDR1 SGHRS and CDR2 YFSETQ. The CDR3 spans 16 residues.

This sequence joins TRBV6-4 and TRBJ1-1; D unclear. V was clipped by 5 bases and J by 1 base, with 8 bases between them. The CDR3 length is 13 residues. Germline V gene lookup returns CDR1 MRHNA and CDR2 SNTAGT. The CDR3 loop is CASSLTENTEAFF. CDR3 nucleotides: TGTGCCAGCAGTCTCACAGAGAACACTGAAGCTTTCTTT.

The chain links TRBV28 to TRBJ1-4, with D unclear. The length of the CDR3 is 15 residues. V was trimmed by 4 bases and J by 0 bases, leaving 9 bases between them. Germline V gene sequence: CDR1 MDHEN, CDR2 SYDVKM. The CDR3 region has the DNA TGTGCCAGCAGTTACAGTGATGCAACTAATGAAAAACTGTTTTTT. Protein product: CASSYSDATNEKLFF.